Below are 22 T cell receptor beta chains sequenced from a single sample in a study of OX40 agonist ivuxolimab in advanced cancers. The library was obtained by the immunoSEQ multiplex PCR assay. The clones in this table, taken by TCRdb from immuneACCESS, are in-frame only. Not every clone is retained; where verified, under half of the shortfall comes from an unresolved V gene, and the cause of the rest is unknown. This sample comprises roughly 73,000 clones, about 90% of them detected only once. The ten largest clones represent approximately 2.1% of the sample. Sequencing used CD4+ or CD8+ T cells sorted from blood, obtained in a trial of the OX40 agonist ivuxolimab. These receptors were taken from an adult with an advanced solid tumor such as melanoma, head and neck, liver or kidney cancer.

The V gene is TRBV4-1, the J gene TRBJ1-2, with D possibly matching TRBD1 (5 bases). This CDR3 has 15 amino acids. Per germline, CDR1 MGHRA and CDR2 YSYEKL. V shed 4 bases and J shed 3 bases, with 15 bases lying between them. As DNA, the CDR3 is TGCGCCAGCAGCCTGGGGAGGGGCTGGGACTATGGCTACACCTTC. Amino acids: CASSLGRGWDYGYTF.

The chain couples TRBV11-3 to TRBJ2-7; D is possibly TRBD2 (6 bases). The CDR3 runs to 14 residues. Trimming left V 1 base short and J 0 bases short, with 7 bases between. Germline loops: CDR1 SGHNT, CDR2 YENEEA. DNA of the CDR3: TGTGCCAGCAGCTTAGCAGCGGGCTCCTACGAGCAGTACTTC. Its translation: CASSLAAGSYEQYF.

The chain carries TRBV6-1 and TRBJ2-6; D gene ambiguous. CDR1 and CDR2 (germline): MNHNS, SASEGT. The CDR3 length is 17 residues. Between the trimmed V and J ends, which lost 4 bases and 2 bases, there was a span of 15 bases. The chain's CDR3 is CASSAAQDVAGANVLTF. DNA of the CDR3: TGTGCCAGCAGTGCAGCTCAGGATGTTGCTGGGGCCAACGTCCTGACTTTC.

The chain recombines TRBV10-3 with TRBJ1-2; TRBD1 is a possible D gene (6 bases). This CDR3 has 13 amino acids. Trimming removed 2 bases from V and 2 bases from J, with 6 bases in between. Germline CDR1 ENHRY, CDR2 SYGVKD. The CDR3 protein is CAISETGNYGYTF. The CDR3 DNA is TGTGCCATCAGTGAGACAGGGAACTATGGCTACACCTTC.

The chain is built from TRBV5-4 and TRBJ1-4; no firm D call. Per the germline V gene, CDR1 is SGHNT and CDR2 is YYREEE (reference sequence). V was clipped by 6 bases and J by 4 bases, with 13 bases between them. The CDR3 is 14 amino acids. The CDR3 spells CASTSAGNNEKLFF. The CDR3, as DNA: TGTGCCAGCACCTCCGCGGGGAATAATGAAAAACTGTTTTTT. Based on the CDR3 plus reference TRBV5-4 and TRBJ1-4, the full variable domain is ETGVTQSPTHLIKTRGQQVTLRCSSQSGHNTVSWYQQALGQGPQFIFQYYREEENGRGNFPPRFSGLQFPNYSSELNVNALELDDSALYLCASTSAGNNEKLFFGSGTQLSVL.

For the CDR3, the DNA is TGTGCCAGCAGCTTTAGGACTCAGGACTACACCTTC. This codes for CASSFRTQDYTF. The gene calls are TRBV7-9 and TRBJ1-2, with D uncertain. The CDR3 contains 12 residues. V was pared by 3 bases and J by 10 bases, with 12 bases between. From germline, CDR1 is SEHNR and CDR2 FQNEAQ (reference sequence).

V is TRBV5-1 and J is TRBJ2-6; TRBD2 is a possible D gene (5 bases). Trimming shortened V by 0 bases and J by 4 bases, and 8 bases separated the two germline ends. Looked up from germline, CDR1 is SGHRS and CDR2 is YFSETQ. The CDR3 extends over 15 amino acids. The CDR3 DNA sequence: TGCGCCAGCAGCTTGGGGGGAGTCGGGGCCAACGTCCTGACTTTC. Encoded protein: CASSLGGVGANVLTF.

This clone appeared once. The same CDR3 can be traced to other DNA sequences in this sample. The chain is built from TRBV5-1 and TRBJ2-5; a possible D gene is TRBD2 (5 bases). The CDR3 runs to 13 residues. Per the germline V gene, CDR1 is SGHRS and CDR2 is YFSETQ. Trimming cost V 0 bases and J 5 bases, with 8 bases left between them. The CDR3 nucleotides read TGCGCCAGCAGCTTGGCGGGCGGGGAGACCCAGTACTTC. Its protein product is CASSLAGGETQYF.

This chain joins TRBV9 and TRBJ2-1; D is unresolved. The germline CDR1 and CDR2 sequences are SGDLS and YYNGEE. V lost 2 bases and J lost 8, with 14 bases in between. The CDR3 is made up of 14 amino acids. CDR3 in DNA: TGTGCCAGCAGCGTCTCCCCGGATAGGGATGAGCAGTTCTTC. Translation gives CASSVSPDRDEQFF.

The chain carries TRBV7-3 and TRBJ2-2, with 7 bases aligning to TRBD2. The germline CDR1 and CDR2 sequences are SGHTA and FQGTGA. The V gene end was trimmed by 5 bases and the J gene end by 0 bases; junction bases not matched to a gene: 6. CDR3 length equals 16 residues. The CDR3 nucleotides read TGTGCCAGCAGCCCCCGGACTAGGCCGAACACCGGGGAGCTGTTTTTT. This codes for CASSPRTRPNTGELFF. The full variable domain, with the rest looked up from reference TRBV7-3 and TRBJ2-2, is GAGVSQTPSNKVTEKGKYVELRCDPISGHTALYWYRQSLGQGPEFLIYFQGTGAADDSGLPNDRFFAVRPEGSVSTLKIQRTERGDSAVYLCASSPRTRPNTGELFFGEGSRLTVL.

The rearrangement joins TRBV13 to TRBJ2-7; D remains unclear. The CDR3 runs to 11 residues. Trimming shortened V by 4 bases and J by 2 bases, and 3 bases separated the two germline ends. Germline V gene data show CDR1 as PRHDT and CDR2 as FYEKMQ (reference sequence). The CDR3 bases are TGTGCCAGCAGCTATACCTACGAGCAGTACTTC. Amino acid sequence: CASSYTYEQYF.

The J gene is TRBJ2-3, the V gene TRBV6-1; D possibly matches TRBD1 or TRBD2 (6 bases each). CDR1 and CDR2 from the germline V gene are MNHNS and SASEGT. Trimming stripped 5 bases from V and 0 bases from J, with 9 bases between. CDR3 length: 14 residues. In DNA, the CDR3 is TGTGCCAGCAGTTGGGGGGCTAGCACAGATACGCAGTATTTT. This gives the protein CASSWGASTDTQYF.

The rearrangement links TRBV6-1 to TRBJ2-7, with D maybe TRBD1 (7 bases). V was clipped by 6 bases and J by 0 bases, with 15 bases between them. CDR3 length equals 15 residues. CDR1 MNHNS and CDR2 SASEGT come from the germline V gene. The CDR3 sequence is CASSPRGESSYEQYF. Here the CDR3 DNA reads TGTGCCAGCAGCCCCAGGGGGGAATCCTCCTACGAGCAGTACTTC.

The V gene is TRBV15, the J gene TRBJ2-3; 8 bases agree with TRBD2. The CDR3 runs 16 residues. Germline loops: CDR1 LNHNV, CDR2 YYDKDF (reference sequence). J gave up 0 bases and V 1 base, and 3 bases lay outside the gene matches. This CDR3 reads CATSRALAGSTDTQYF. The DNA of the CDR3 is TGTGCCACCAGCAGAGCCCTAGCGGGTAGCACAGATACGCAGTATTTT.

The chain employs TRBV11-2 and TRBJ1-6; the D is unclear. V was clipped by 1 base and J by 6 bases, with 7 bases between them. Germline V CDR1 and CDR2: SGHAT, FQNNGV. This CDR3 is 14 amino acids long. The CDR3 spells CASSLVGSNSPLHF. CDR3 nucleotide sequence: TGTGCCAGCAGCTTAGTGGGGTCTAATTCACCCCTCCACTTT.

The chain is built from TRBV5-1 and TRBJ1-1; D ambiguous. The CDR3 is made up of 14 amino acids. V gave up 2 bases and J gave up 4 bases, with 12 bases separating them. Per germline, CDR1 SGHRS and CDR2 YFSETQ. DNA for the CDR3: TGCGCCAGCAGCTTCTGGAACCCCGGCACTGAAGCTTTCTTT. Protein sequence: CASSFWNPGTEAFF.

The gene calls are TRBV19 and TRBJ1-1; 9 positions match TRBD1. In germline, CDR1 is LNHDA, CDR2 SQIVND (reference sequence). The length of the CDR3 is 14 residues. The V gene end was trimmed by 5 bases and the J gene end by 4 bases; junction bases not matched to a gene: 5. DNA of the CDR3: TGTGCCAGTAGTGCGACAGGGGGAGGCACTGAAGCTTTCTTT. The encoded protein is CASSATGGGTEAFF.

This clone was found once. This chain connects TRBV30 to TRBJ1-4, with a weak D call TRBD1 (5 bases). CDR1 is GTSNPN and CDR2 is SVGIG in the germline V gene (reference sequence). The CDR3 spans 12 residues. Trimming removed 3 bases at V and 8 bases at J, with 10 bases between. CDR3 in amino acids: CAWSPSGEKLFF. In DNA form, the CDR3 reads TGTGCCTGGAGCCCCTCAGGGGAAAAACTGTTTTTT.

V gene TRBV7-2 combines with J gene TRBJ1-4, with D possibly being TRBD1 (5 bases). The germline V gene has CDR1 SGHTA and CDR2 FQGNSA. Trimming shortened V by 5 bases and J by 8 bases, and 15 bases separated the two germline ends. The length of the CDR3 is 14 residues. The chain's CDR3 is CASSPGPGREKLFF. CDR3 nucleotides: TGTGCCAGCAGCCCCGGGCCAGGGCGCGAAAAACTGTTTTTT.

J is TRBJ2-1 and V is TRBV23-1; D perhaps matches TRBD2 (5 bases). TRBV23-1 is reported as an ORF; its role is uncertain. V lost 10 bases to trimming and J lost 9 bases, with 7 bases between them. There are 9 residues in the CDR3. Here the CDR3 DNA reads TGCGCCACCGAGGGTGAGCAGTTCTTC. Protein product: CATEGEQFF.

A few counts support this clone. The chain links TRBV19 to TRBJ1-2, with D uncertain. Germline V lookup: CDR1 LNHDA, CDR2 SQIVND (reference sequence). The V and J ends lost 3 bases and 4 bases respectively, with 9 bases between them. The CDR3 consists of 13 residues. The CDR3 nucleotides read TGTGCCAGTAGTATCCCTCTCGGCTATGGCTACACCTTC. Amino acid sequence: CASSIPLGYGYTF.

In its sample, this clone was seen once. J is TRBJ2-1 and V is TRBV30; D ambiguous. V was shortened by 0 bases and J by 0 bases, with 12 bases between the two germline ends. Looked up from germline, CDR1 is GTSNPN and CDR2 is SVGIG (reference sequence). CDR3 length equals 16 residues. The CDR3 here is CAWSVLEASSYNEQFF. In DNA, the CDR3 is TGTGCCTGGAGTGTACTCGAGGCGAGCTCCTACAATGAGCAGTTCTTC.